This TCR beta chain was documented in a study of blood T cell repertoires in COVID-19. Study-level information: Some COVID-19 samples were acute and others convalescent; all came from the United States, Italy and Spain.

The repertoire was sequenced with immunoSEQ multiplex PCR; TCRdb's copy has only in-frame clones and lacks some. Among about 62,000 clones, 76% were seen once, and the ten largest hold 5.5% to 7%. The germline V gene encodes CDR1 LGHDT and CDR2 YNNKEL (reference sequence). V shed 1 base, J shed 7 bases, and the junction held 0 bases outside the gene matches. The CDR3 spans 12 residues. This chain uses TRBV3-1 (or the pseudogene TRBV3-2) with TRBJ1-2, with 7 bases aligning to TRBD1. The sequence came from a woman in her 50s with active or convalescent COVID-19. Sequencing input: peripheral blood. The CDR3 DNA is TGTGCCAGCAGCCAAGGACAGGGTGGCTACACCTTC. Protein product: CASSQGQGGYTF.